This is a list of T cell receptor beta chains from one sample in a study of lymphopenia after photon versus proton radiotherapy. TCRdb's copy holds only in-frame clones and misses some; the assay was immunoSEQ multiplex PCR. Among tens of thousands of clones listed, about 80% were seen once. The sample in question was peripheral blood, obtained from a patient treated with proton-based radiotherapy. The source is a woman between 65 and 79 years old with pancreatic cancer. CDR3s include the opening cysteine and the closing phenylalanine or tryptophan. The order of the fields is D gene, J gene, V gene, clone size, CDR3 protein, CDR3 DNA. A D gene is named only where the DNA matches it firmly. Rows give clone size only sometimes, using once, few, many, or a class for an expanded clone.

d_gene: TRBD2
j_gene: TRBJ2-7
v_gene: TRBV6-1
abundance: -
CDR3aa: CASSTGTSGTYEQYF
CDR3nt: TGTGCCAGCAGTACCGGGACTAGCGGGACTTACGAGCAGTACTTC

d_gene: TRBD2
j_gene: TRBJ2-7
v_gene: TRBV11-3
abundance: -
CDR3aa: CASSGNSGRWAPYEQYF
CDR3nt: TGTGCCAGCAGCGGCAATAGCGGGAGATGGGCCCCCTACGAGCAGTACTTC

d_gene: -
j_gene: TRBJ2-1
v_gene: TRBV11-1
abundance: -
CDR3aa: CASVLGPMGRQDEQFF
CDR3nt: TGTGCCAGCGTTTTGGGTCCTATGGGCCGTCAGGATGAGCAGTTCTTC

d_gene: -
j_gene: TRBJ1-2
v_gene: TRBV5-5
abundance: -
CDR3aa: CASSSLTNNYGYTF
CDR3nt: TGTGCCAGCAGCTCCCTGACAAACAACTATGGCTACACCTTC

d_gene: TRBD2
j_gene: TRBJ2-1
v_gene: TRBV6-1
abundance: -
CDR3aa: CASSHLAGAGNEQFF
CDR3nt: TGTGCCAGCAGTCACCTAGCGGGAGCAGGCAATGAGCAGTTCTTC

d_gene: -
j_gene: TRBJ2-7
v_gene: TRBV4-2
abundance: -
CDR3aa: CASSVTEYRSYEQYF
CDR3nt: TGTGCCAGCAGCGTGACAGAGTATCGCTCCTACGAGCAGTACTTC

d_gene: TRBD1
j_gene: TRBJ1-4
v_gene: TRBV5-1
abundance: -
CDR3aa: CASSHGLRQGGEGHNEKLFF
CDR3nt: TGCGCCAGCAGCCACGGTCTACGACAGGGAGGGGAGGGCCATAATGAAAAACTGTTTTTT

d_gene: TRBD1
j_gene: TRBJ2-1
v_gene: TRBV27
abundance: -
CDR3aa: CASSPQAGTGYNEQFF
CDR3nt: TGTGCCAGCAGCCCCCAGGCCGGGACAGGGTACAATGAGCAGTTCTTC

d_gene: TRBD1
j_gene: TRBJ1-1
v_gene: TRBV18
abundance: few
CDR3aa: CASSPRTGGTEAFF
CDR3nt: TGTGCCAGCTCGCCGCGGACAGGAGGAACTGAAGCTTTCTTT

d_gene: -
j_gene: TRBJ2-5
v_gene: TRBV28
abundance: -
CDR3aa: CASKTVQETQYF
CDR3nt: TGTGCCAGCAAGACGGTCCAAGAGACCCAGTACTTC

d_gene: -
j_gene: TRBJ1-1
v_gene: TRBV30
abundance: few
CDR3aa: CAWSARYEAFF
CDR3nt: TGTGCCTGGAGTGCCCGGTATGAAGCTTTCTTT

d_gene: -
j_gene: TRBJ1-1
v_gene: TRBV2
abundance: few
CDR3aa: CASRYEGTLNTEAFF
CDR3nt: TGTGCCAGCAGGTACGAGGGGACACTGAACACTGAAGCTTTCTTT

d_gene: TRBD1
j_gene: TRBJ1-4
v_gene: TRBV29-1
abundance: -
CDR3aa: CSVEPVGQGGEKLFF
CDR3nt: TGCAGCGTTGAACCCGTCGGACAGGGCGGGGAAAAACTGTTTTTT

d_gene: -
j_gene: TRBJ2-1
v_gene: TRBV6-1
abundance: -
CDR3aa: CASSHTPRDNEQFF
CDR3nt: TGTGCCAGCAGCCATACTCCCCGGGACAATGAGCAGTTCTTC

d_gene: -
j_gene: TRBJ2-5
v_gene: TRBV7-2
abundance: -
CDR3aa: CASSSTSGILGRDQYF
CDR3nt: TGTGCCAGCAGCTCAACTTCAGGGATTCTAGGAAGAGACCAGTACTTC

d_gene: -
j_gene: TRBJ1-5
v_gene: TRBV4-3
abundance: -
CDR3aa: CASSQDIWGGFSNQPQHF
CDR3nt: TGCGCCAGCAGCCAAGATATTTGGGGGGGATTCAGCAATCAGCCCCAGCATTTT

d_gene: TRBD2
j_gene: TRBJ2-3
v_gene: TRBV5-1
abundance: -
CDR3aa: CASSIPGGGGVVTDTQYF
CDR3nt: TGCGCCAGCAGCATACCCGGCGGGGGGGGAGTTGTGACAGATACGCAGTATTTT